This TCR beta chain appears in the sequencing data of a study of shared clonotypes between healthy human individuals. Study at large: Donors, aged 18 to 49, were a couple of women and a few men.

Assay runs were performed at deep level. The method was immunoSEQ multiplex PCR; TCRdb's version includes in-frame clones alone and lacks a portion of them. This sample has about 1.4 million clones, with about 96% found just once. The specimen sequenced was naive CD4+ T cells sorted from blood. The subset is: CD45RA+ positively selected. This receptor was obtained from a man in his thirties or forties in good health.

The CDR3: CASSLGQGVFYEQYF. The CDR3 DNA reads TGTGCCAGCAGCTTGGGACAGGGGGTATTCTACGAGCAGTACTTC. The chain is built from TRBV5-5 and TRBJ2-7; 9 positions match TRBD1. CDR3 length equals 15 residues. Germline CDR1 is SGHKS and CDR2 is YYEKEE (reference sequence). The ends lost 0 bases at V and 3 bases at J; junction bases unmatched: 4.